This TCR beta chain was identified in a study of T cells in localized non-small cell lung cancer. Produced via immunoSEQ multiplex PCR; TCRdb's table is partial and in-frame only. This table has 90,000 to 95,000 clones, around 90% appearing once. Trimming left V 4 bases short and J 6 bases short, with 17 bases between. Germline V gene sequence: CDR1 SGHRS, CDR2 YFSETQ. This CDR3 comprises 15 residues. Material: PBMCs, obtained before any cancer treatment. This receptor was taken from a woman between 35 and 75 years old with stage II squamous cell lung carcinoma. The chain uses TRBV5-1 and TRBJ1-5; D is possibly TRBD1 (5 bases). The CDR3: CASSPGDRLGQPQHF. The CDR3 bases are TGCGCCAGCAGCCCGGGGGACCGCCTGGGTCAGCCCCAGCATTTT. Using reference TRBV5-1 and TRBJ1-5 for the parts outside the CDR3, the full variable domain is KAGVTQTPRYLIKTRGQQVTLSCSPISGHRSVSWYQQTPGQGLQFLFEYFSETQRNKGNFPGRFSGRQFSNSRSEMNVSTLELGDSALYLCASSPGDRLGQPQHFGDGTRLSIL.